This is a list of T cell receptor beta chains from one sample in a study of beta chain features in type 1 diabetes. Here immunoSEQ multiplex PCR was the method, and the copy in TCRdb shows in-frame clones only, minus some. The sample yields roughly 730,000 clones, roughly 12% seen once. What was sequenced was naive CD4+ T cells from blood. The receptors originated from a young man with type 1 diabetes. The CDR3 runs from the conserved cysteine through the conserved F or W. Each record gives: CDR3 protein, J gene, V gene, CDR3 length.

CDR3aa: CASSYEGTSSYNEQFF; j_gene: TRBJ2-1; v_gene: TRBV6-6; len: 16
CDR3aa: CASRKPGQNNSPLHF; j_gene: TRBJ1-6; v_gene: TRBV6-5; len: 15
CDR3aa: CASSTPTGVETQYF; j_gene: TRBJ2-5; v_gene: TRBV28; len: 14
CDR3aa: CASPTDRAGTEAFF; j_gene: TRBJ1-1; v_gene: TRBV2; len: 14
CDR3aa: CASSQDDRGPREQYF; j_gene: TRBJ2-7; v_gene: TRBV4-1; len: 15
CDR3aa: CASSLVQGAGGYTF; j_gene: TRBJ1-2; v_gene: TRBV7-7; len: 14
CDR3aa: CASSYSEGQETQYF; j_gene: TRBJ2-5; v_gene: TRBV6-6; len: 14
CDR3aa: CASSIAGGQGTTYGYTF; j_gene: TRBJ1-2; v_gene: TRBV19; len: 17
CDR3aa: CAWAQGNGEKLFF; j_gene: TRBJ1-4; v_gene: TRBV30; len: 13
CDR3aa: CASSNRDGRFMNTEAFF; j_gene: TRBJ1-1; v_gene: TRBV18; len: 17
CDR3aa: CSVEKGATYGYTF; j_gene: TRBJ1-2; v_gene: TRBV29-1; len: 13
CDR3aa: CASSYSSGGVAFF; j_gene: TRBJ1-1; v_gene: TRBV6-6; len: 13
CDR3aa: CASSDSGLTNNEQFF; j_gene: TRBJ2-1; v_gene: TRBV27; len: 15
CDR3aa: CASSETGTPVYYGYTF; j_gene: TRBJ1-2; v_gene: TRBV25-1; len: 16
CDR3aa: CASSPGQGNTEAFF; j_gene: TRBJ1-1; v_gene: TRBV5-1; len: 14
CDR3aa: CASSQGVALVLETQYF; j_gene: TRBJ2-5; v_gene: TRBV4-1; len: 16
CDR3aa: CSAGQGVDGDYGYTF; j_gene: TRBJ1-2; v_gene: TRBV29-1; len: 15
CDR3aa: CASSLGTSGIYEQYF; j_gene: TRBJ2-7; v_gene: TRBV7-2; len: 15
CDR3aa: CASSLAGGTGELFF; j_gene: TRBJ2-2; v_gene: TRBV5-1; len: 14
CDR3aa: CASSYSSLFGDTQYF; j_gene: TRBJ2-3; v_gene: TRBV6-5; len: 15
CDR3aa: CASSPFSSGGELFF; j_gene: TRBJ2-2; v_gene: TRBV18; len: 14
CDR3aa: CASSLSSEQFF; j_gene: TRBJ2-1; v_gene: TRBV18; len: 11
CDR3aa: CASSLAGSGQGKFF; j_gene: TRBJ2-1; v_gene: TRBV7-9; len: 14
CDR3aa: CASSQGALAGGLNEQFF; j_gene: TRBJ2-1; v_gene: TRBV4-1; len: 17
CDR3aa: CAWSGYHSPLHF; j_gene: TRBJ1-6; v_gene: TRBV30; len: 12
CDR3aa: CASSERSANQPQHF; j_gene: TRBJ1-5; v_gene: TRBV6-1; len: 14
CDR3aa: CASGTDGLYSNQPQHF; j_gene: TRBJ1-5; v_gene: TRBV12-5; len: 16
CDR3aa: CASSVAGRNTGELFF; j_gene: TRBJ2-2; v_gene: TRBV2; len: 15
CDR3aa: CATVDRVMSPLHF; j_gene: TRBJ1-6; v_gene: TRBV6-5; len: 13
CDR3aa: CSVKGQGANEQFF; j_gene: TRBJ2-1; v_gene: TRBV29-1; len: 13
CDR3aa: CASSEGQPFNTGELFF; j_gene: TRBJ2-2; v_gene: TRBV6-1; len: 16
CDR3aa: CASSLGGQPQHF; j_gene: TRBJ1-5; v_gene: TRBV28; len: 12
CDR3aa: CASSSRANAGQFF; j_gene: TRBJ2-1; v_gene: TRBV7-9; len: 13
CDR3aa: CAWSAPGTGGQPQHF; j_gene: TRBJ1-5; v_gene: TRBV30; len: 15
CDR3aa: CASSVSGGAAEAFF; j_gene: TRBJ1-1; v_gene: TRBV9; len: 14
CDR3aa: CAWCHGGSMNTEAFF; j_gene: TRBJ1-1; v_gene: TRBV30; len: 15
CDR3aa: CASSRSSSGAGIEKLFF; j_gene: TRBJ1-4; v_gene: TRBV5-1; len: 17
CDR3aa: CAGRDRGNYGYTF; j_gene: TRBJ1-2; v_gene: TRBV2; len: 13
CDR3aa: CASSQQEIYGYTF; j_gene: TRBJ1-2; v_gene: TRBV11-3; len: 13
CDR3aa: CASSPGSWAETQYF; j_gene: TRBJ2-5; v_gene: TRBV14; len: 14
CDR3aa: CASSPGYRSYEQYF; j_gene: TRBJ2-7; v_gene: TRBV4-1; len: 14
CDR3aa: CASSVRGGTLTYEQYF; j_gene: TRBJ2-7; v_gene: TRBV7-9; len: 16
CDR3aa: CASSLGQGGEQFF; j_gene: TRBJ2-1; v_gene: TRBV5-1; len: 13
CDR3aa: CASSELTGGGNSPLHF; j_gene: TRBJ1-6; v_gene: TRBV25-1; len: 16
CDR3aa: CAISESLGLSDEQYF; j_gene: TRBJ2-7; v_gene: TRBV10-3; len: 15